Following are 5 T cell receptor beta chains from one sample sequenced in a study of metastatic and nonmetastatic thyroid tumors. Each patient went into thyroid surgery without having received any treatment. With MiXCR, TCRdb reprocessed the PCR reads. The sample has several thousand clones, approximately 15% seen once. The source material was blood. These receptors were collected from a female donor with papillary thyroid cancer or a benign thyroid nodule (not recorded which). Some clones in this sample may be carry-over from other donors' samples.

This chain joins TRBV5-1 and TRBJ2-7; maybe TRBD2 (5 bases). CDR1 SGHRS and CDR2 YFSETQ come from the germline V gene. The CDR3 runs 13 residues. V lost 0 bases, J lost 3 bases, and 7 bases lay in between. The CDR3, as DNA: TGCGCCAGCAGCTTGGAACTAGACTACGAGCAGTACTTC. Its protein is CASSLELDYEQYF.

The V and J genes are TRBV11-1 and TRBJ1-6; D might be TRBD1 (6 bases). CDR3 length: 18 residues. Germline V gene lookup returns CDR1 SGHAT and CDR2 FQDESV (reference sequence). V was trimmed by 5 bases and J by 0 bases, leaving 17 bases between them. CDR3: CASSPQRGASSYNSPLHF. CDR3 bases: TGTGCCAGCAGCCCACAACGGGGGGCCAGCTCCTATAATTCACCCCTCCACTTT.

The sample holds one count of this clone. This chain links TRBV3-1 with TRBJ2-2; 12 positions agree with TRBD1. The J segment lost 6 bases and the V segment lost 2 bases, leaving 4 bases of the junction unmatched. This CDR3 has 16 residues. The germline V gene has CDR1 LGHDT and CDR2 YNNKEL (reference sequence). The CDR3 is CASSQLGTGGPGELFF. CDR3 DNA: TGTGCCAGCAGCCAATTAGGGACAGGGGGCCCCGGGGAGCTGTTTTTT.

This chain links TRBV6-4 with TRBJ2-2, with 11 nucleotides matching TRBD1. The CDR3 runs 15 residues. V trimming: 5 bases; J trimming: 3 bases; junction bases outside the gene matches: 2. Germline-derived CDR1 and CDR2 are MRHNA and SNTAGT. The CDR3: CASSWTGGDTGELFF. The CDR3 nucleotides read TGTGCCAGCAGTTGGACAGGGGGCGACACCGGGGAGCTGTTTTTT.

This clone has a count of ten or more. V is TRBV5-1 and J is TRBJ2-3; TRBD1 aligns across 9 bases. CDR3 length: 14 residues. The germline V gene encodes CDR1 SGHRS and CDR2 YFSETQ. The V and J ends lost 7 bases and 5 bases, in that order; junction bases with no gene match: 8. The CDR3 is CASRDRGVGDTQYF. Written as DNA, the CDR3 is TGCGCCAGCCGCGACAGGGGGGTTGGAGATACGCAGTATTTT.